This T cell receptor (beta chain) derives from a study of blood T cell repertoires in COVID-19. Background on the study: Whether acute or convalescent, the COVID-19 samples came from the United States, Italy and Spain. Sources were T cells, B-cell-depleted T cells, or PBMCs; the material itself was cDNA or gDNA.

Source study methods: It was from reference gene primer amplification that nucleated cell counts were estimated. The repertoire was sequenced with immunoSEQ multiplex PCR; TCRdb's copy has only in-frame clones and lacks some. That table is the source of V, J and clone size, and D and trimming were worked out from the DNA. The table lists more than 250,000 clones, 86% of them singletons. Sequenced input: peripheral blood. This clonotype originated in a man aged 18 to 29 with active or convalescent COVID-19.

CDR3: CASSSLRSGGRAYQETQYF. In nucleotides, the CDR3 is TGTGCCAGCAGCTCGCTCCGATCTGGGGGGAGGGCCTATCAAGAGACCCAGTACTTC. This chain uses TRBV5-6 with TRBJ2-5; 7 bases are shared with TRBD2. The germline V gene has CDR1 SGHDT and CDR2 YYEEEE. V shed 3 bases and J 2 bases; nucleotides not matched to a gene: 19. This CDR3 spans 19 amino acids. The whole variable domain, filled in from reference TRBV5-6 and TRBJ2-5, reads DAGVTQSPTHLIKTRGQQVTLRCSPKSGHDTVSWYQQALGQGPQFIFQYYEEEERQRGNFPDRFSGHQFPNYSSELNVNALLLGDSALYLCASSSLRSGGRAYQETQYFGPGTRLLVL.